This TCR beta chain stems from a study of PD-1 blockade in classical Hodgkin lymphoma. The study, taken as a whole, reports: TCR diversity at baseline was reported to be reduced in newly diagnosed patients relative to healthy donors. A significant rise in TCR diversity by C4D1 was seen for CD4+ but not CD8+ cells.

Relapse was seen in all patients after autologous stem cell transplantation, and brentuximab vedotin exposure was variable. Only in-frame clones appear in the TCRdb table, and some are missing; sequencing was by immunoSEQ multiplex PCR. This sample has more than 35,000 clones, with 76% found just once. A note on this clone: Its antigen is currently unknown.

This TCR derives from a human donor with classical Hodgkin lymphoma. The material sequenced was peripheral blood mononuclear cells (PBMCs), taken before the second cycle of nivolumab.

CDR3 nucleotides: TGTGCCAGCAGCTCTCGACCGGGGATTAATTCACCCCTCCACTTT. This sequence encodes CASSSRPGINSPLHF. The chain is built from TRBV9 and TRBJ1-6; D gene unclear. Trimming stripped 4 bases from V and 6 bases from J, with 14 bases between. Germline V lookup: CDR1 SGDLS, CDR2 YYNGEE. There are 15 residues in the CDR3.